This TCR beta chain was identified during a study of HIV-infected patients and healthy controls. This clonotype has a count of ten or more. MiXCR, run by TCRdb on the 5' RACE reads, gives a single entry per CDR3 protein. This table holds about 64,000 distinct CDR3 sequences, less than 20% found once. The CDR3 length is 13 residues. V shed 8 bases and J shed 9 bases, with 17 bases lying between them. Germline V gives CDR1 MNHEY, CDR2 SMNVEV (reference sequence). The clonotype comes from a human donor in good health. Source material: CD4+ T cells from blood. The rearrangement joins TRBV27 to TRBJ2-1; D perhaps matches TRBD2 (6 bases). The CDR3 loop is CASQGGYNGEQFF. Written as DNA, the CDR3 is TGTGCCAGCCAAGGAGGGTATAATGGTGAGCAGTTCTTC.